This T cell receptor (beta chain) is from a study of T cells after yellow fever vaccination. There are a few counts of this clonotype. By 5'RACE template switching, TCR cDNA was produced, with a universal primer site and UMIs added in the process. TCRdb fed the 5' RACE reads into MiXCR, producing one record per CDR3 protein. The data show nearly 550,000 distinct CDR3 sequences, about 19% seen once. The receptor comes from a man under 40 who received the YFV17D yellow fever vaccine. This specimen was PBMCs, taken 15 days after the yellow fever booster vaccination.

The DNA of the CDR3 is TGTGCCAGCAGGGAGACGGGAGAGCAGTACTTC. Its translation is CASRETGEQYF. V gene TRBV2 combines with J gene TRBJ2-7, with D possibly being TRBD2 (5 bases). Trimming left V 6 bases short and J 7 bases short, with 10 bases between. CDR1 and CDR2 from the germline V gene are SNHLY and FYNNEI. The CDR3 totals 11 residues.